This T cell receptor (beta chain) derives from a study of cytomegalovirus exposure and HLA in healthy donors. CDR3 length equals 13 residues. V was cut by 4 bases and J by 3 bases, with 9 bases left in between. Per the germline V gene, CDR1 is MRHNA and CDR2 is SNTAGT. PCR employed 60 Vbeta and 13 Jbeta primers. Authors' data handling: In a later analysis, of 79 million or so unique beta chains, roughly 11 million appeared in at least two donors. Assay: immunoSEQ multiplex PCR; the TCRdb copy retains only in-frame clones and omits some. The DNA was the basis for D and trimming; V, J and clone size are from that table. Here the sample spans about 78,000 clones, roughly three quarters being singletons.

The chain joins TRBV6-4 to TRBJ1-1; D is unresolved. The specimen sequenced was PBMCs. This sequence originates from a woman in her forties or fifties in good health and CMV-seropositive. This chain's CDR3 is CASSVQSYTEAFF. DNA of the CDR3: TGTGCCAGCAGTGTACAGTCTTACACTGAAGCTTTCTTT.